This TCR beta chain was found in a study of blood T cell repertoires in COVID-19. Turning to the study itself: Samples came from the United States, Italy and Spain, spanning acute and convalescent COVID-19. From T cells, B-cell-depleted T cells, or PBMCs came the material, which was cDNA or gDNA.

In the original workflow: Amplification with reference gene primers provided the estimates of nucleated cell counts. The data were produced by immunoSEQ multiplex PCR, yet TCRdb's version contains in-frame clones alone and is incomplete. That table furnishes V, J and clone size, whereas the DNA furnished D and trimming. In the table there are more than 35,000 clones, roughly 85% of which are singletons. Germline V gene sequence: CDR1 SNHLY, CDR2 FYNNEI. This CDR3 has 14 residues. V lost 4 bases and J 4 bases, leaving 13 bases between the germline ends. This receptor was identified in a human donor in a cohort sampled during active COVID-19. The chain is built from TRBV2 and TRBJ2-5; tentatively, D is TRBD2 (6 bases). Sequencing was carried out using peripheral blood. In DNA form, the CDR3 reads TGTGCCAGCAGTGGCGGCGCGGGGATAGAGACCCAGTACTTC. Translated, it gives CASSGGAGIETQYF.